These 8 T cell receptor beta chains share one sample of origin, sequenced in a study of T cells in localized non-small cell lung cancer. Using immunoSEQ multiplex PCR, the repertoire was profiled, and TCRdb retains in-frame clones only, with some absent. The data hold about 74,000 clones, with about 88% observed a single time. Sequences were derived from peripheral blood, sampled before any cancer treatment. These receptor sequences come from a female donor at least 60 years old with stage I lung adenocarcinoma.

In its sample, this clone was seen a few times. The genes are TRBV28 and TRBJ2-1; weak D call: TRBD1 (7 bases). The CDR3 is 15 amino acids. The germline gives CDR1 MDHEN, CDR2 SYDVKM. V dropped 6 bases and J dropped 6 bases, with 18 bases sitting between them. The CDR3, as DNA: TGTGCCAGCAGACTAGACAGGGAGGTGGGCAATGAGCAGTTCTTC. Translating it yields CASRLDREVGNEQFF.

The V call is TRBV5-1, the J call TRBJ1-1; no clear D. Germline lookup yields CDR1 SGHRS and CDR2 YFSETQ. The V end was cut by 0 bases, the J end by 2 bases, with 8 bases between. The CDR3 totals 14 residues. CDR3 residues: CASSLGNLNTEAFF. The CDR3 nucleotides read TGCGCCAGCAGCTTGGGAAACCTTAACACTGAAGCTTTCTTT.

This clone was detected once. The V and J genes are TRBV11-2 and TRBJ2-5; D might be TRBD1 (6 bases). The CDR3 has 13 amino acids. Germline CDR1 and CDR2: SGHAT and FQNNGV. The V end lost 5 bases, the J end lost 11 bases, and 18 bases lay between the germline ends. The CDR3 reads CASSEPGQPGQYF. DNA of the CDR3: TGTGCCAGCAGCGAACCTGGACAGCCGGGTCAGTACTTC.

CDR3 nucleotides: TGTGCCAGCAGTGTACAGGGATTGAACACTGAAGCTTTCTTT. This codes for CASSVQGLNTEAFF. The chain is built from TRBV28 and TRBJ1-1, with D possibly being TRBD1 (6 bases). From germline, CDR1 is MDHEN and CDR2 SYDVKM. The germline V and J ends were trimmed by 5 bases and 0 bases, with 10 bases remaining between them. The CDR3 extends over 14 amino acids.

This rearrangement joins TRBV5-1 to TRBJ1-5, with D possibly matching TRBD1 (5 bases). This CDR3 is built from 13 residues. Germline CDR1 is SGHRS and CDR2 is YFSETQ. Trimming shortened V by 4 bases and J by 5 bases, and 10 bases separated the two germline ends. The CDR3 DNA sequence: TGCGCCAGCAGCCCCGAAGGGGATCAGCCCCAGCATTTT. Its translation: CASSPEGDQPQHF.

The CDR3 DNA follows: TGTGCCAGCAGCTTAGATCGGGCGGGAGGGACAGATACGCAGTATTTT. Translation: CASSLDRAGGTDTQYF. The chain links TRBV11-2 to TRBJ2-3; 9 nucleotides agree with TRBD2. Trimming at V came to 0 bases and at J to 3 bases, leaving 4 bases not matched to a gene. Germline lookup yields CDR1 SGHAT and CDR2 FQNNGV. This CDR3 contains 16 residues.

The chain recombines TRBV5-1 with TRBJ2-3, with 10 bases lining up with TRBD2. With 0 bases clipped from V and 7 bases from J, the junction kept 2 bases outside the gene matches. Germline V gene sequence: CDR1 SGHRS, CDR2 YFSETQ. CDR3 length: 14 amino acids. The DNA of the CDR3 is TGCGCCAGCAGCTTGGGGACTAGCGGACATACGCAGTATTTT. Protein sequence: CASSLGTSGHTQYF.

The rearrangement joins TRBV5-1 to TRBJ1-1; 7 positions match TRBD1. Germline V gene data show CDR1 as SGHRS and CDR2 as YFSETQ. The V and J ends lost 3 bases and 3 bases, in that order; junction bases with no gene match: 8. The CDR3 has 15 amino acids. CDR3 protein: CASSSSQGVYTEAFF. In DNA, the CDR3 is TGCGCCAGCAGCTCGAGCCAGGGGGTATACACTGAAGCTTTCTTT. Together with reference TRBV5-1 and TRBJ1-1, the CDR3 gives the full variable domain: KAGVTQTPRYLIKTRGQQVTLSCSPISGHRSVSWYQQTPGQGLQFLFEYFSETQRNKGNFPGRFSGRQFSNSRSEMNVSTLELGDSALYLCASSSSQGVYTEAFFGQGTRLTVV.